This entry is about one T cell receptor beta chain. What it binds is not known. This specimen comes from a study of cytomegalovirus exposure and HLA in healthy donors. The overall study: A subsequent analysis stated that the 120 or so validation repertoires were run on the same platform as the 650 to 850 first-cohort repertoires.

Trimming left V 3 bases short and J 1 base short, with 13 bases between. Germline lookup yields CDR1 SGHRS and CDR2 YFSETQ. The CDR3 totals 15 residues. Findings of the study overall: Cytomegalovirus-associated TCR beta chains were listed, numbering roughly 150.

Profiled with immunoSEQ multiplex PCR; TCRdb holds only in-frame clones, not every one. The table shows under 200,000 clones, with approximately 86% occurring only once. This clonotype was sampled from a woman between 18 and 29 years old in good health and CMV-seronegative. The sequencing input was PBMCs. This chain joins TRBV5-1 and TRBJ1-1; D remains ambiguous. CDR3 sequence: CASSSSTTRNTEAFF. Here the CDR3 DNA reads TGCGCCAGCAGCTCATCTACTACGAGGAACACTGAAGCTTTCTTT. Filled out from reference TRBV5-1 and TRBJ1-1, the complete variable domain reads KAGVTQTPRYLIKTRGQQVTLSCSPISGHRSVSWYQQTPGQGLQFLFEYFSETQRNKGNFPGRFSGRQFSNSRSEMNVSTLELGDSALYLCASSSSTTRNTEAFFGQGTRLTVV.